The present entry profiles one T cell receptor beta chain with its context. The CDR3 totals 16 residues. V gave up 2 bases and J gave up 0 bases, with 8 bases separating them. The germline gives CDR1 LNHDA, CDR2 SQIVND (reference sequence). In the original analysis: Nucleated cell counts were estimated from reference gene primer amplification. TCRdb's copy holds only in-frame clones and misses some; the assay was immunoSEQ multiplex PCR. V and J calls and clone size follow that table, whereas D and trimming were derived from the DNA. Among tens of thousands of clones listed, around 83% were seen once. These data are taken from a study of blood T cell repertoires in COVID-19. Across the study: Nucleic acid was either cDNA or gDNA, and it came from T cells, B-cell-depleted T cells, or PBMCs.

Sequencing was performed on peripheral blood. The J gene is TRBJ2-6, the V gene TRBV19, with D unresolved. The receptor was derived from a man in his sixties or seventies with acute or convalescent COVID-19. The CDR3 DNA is TGTGCCAGTAGTATAAACGGAGACTCTGGGGCCAACGTCCTGACTTTC. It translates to CASSINGDSGANVLTF.